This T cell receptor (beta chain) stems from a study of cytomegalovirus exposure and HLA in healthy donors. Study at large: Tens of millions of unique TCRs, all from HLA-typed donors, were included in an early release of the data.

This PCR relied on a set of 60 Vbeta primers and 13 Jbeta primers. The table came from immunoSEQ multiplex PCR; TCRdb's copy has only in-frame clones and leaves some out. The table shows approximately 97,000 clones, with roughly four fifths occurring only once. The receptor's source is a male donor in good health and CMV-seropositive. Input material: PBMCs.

The CDR3 nucleotides are TGTGCCAGCAGCTTATTCGGGGGGAACGAGCAGTACTTC. This gives the protein CASSLFGGNEQYF. The J gene is TRBJ2-7, the V gene TRBV7-9, with TRBD2 matching over 7 bases. The CDR3 has 13 residues. Germline V gene data show CDR1 as SEHNR and CDR2 as FQNEAQ (reference sequence). V shed 2 bases, J shed 5 bases, and the junction held 3 bases outside the gene matches.